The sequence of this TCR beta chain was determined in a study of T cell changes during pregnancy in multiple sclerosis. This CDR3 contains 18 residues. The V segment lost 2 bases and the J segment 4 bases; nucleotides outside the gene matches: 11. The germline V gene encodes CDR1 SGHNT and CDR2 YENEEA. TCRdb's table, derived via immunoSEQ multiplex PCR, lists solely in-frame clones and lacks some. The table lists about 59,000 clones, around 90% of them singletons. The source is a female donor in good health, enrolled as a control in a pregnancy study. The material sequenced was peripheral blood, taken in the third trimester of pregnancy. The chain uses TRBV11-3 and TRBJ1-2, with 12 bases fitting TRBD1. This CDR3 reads CASSLSPGQGAVAYGYTF. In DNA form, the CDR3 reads TGTGCCAGCAGCTTATCACCGGGACAGGGGGCGGTCGCCTATGGCTACACCTTC. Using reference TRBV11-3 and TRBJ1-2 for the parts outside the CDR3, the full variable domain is EAGVVQSPRYKIIEKKQPVAFWCNPISGHNTLYWYLQNLGQGPELLIRYENEEAVDDSQLPKDRFSAERLKGVDSTLKIQPAELGDSAVYLCASSLSPGQGAVAYGYTFGSGTRLTVV.